These 21 T cell receptor beta chains originate from one sample sequenced in a study of Ad26.COV2.S vaccination and SARS-CoV-2 variants (dated by TCRdb to the early 2020s). The meaning of the sample's treatment or condition label: roughly 20 received Ad26.COV2.S at low or high dose, single or two shots; about 5 received placebo; per-sample allocation not given. Repertoires of vaccine and placebo recipients were sequenced from samples taken on day 63 after the first injection. Library prep was done by the immunoSEQ multiplex PCR assay. The clones in this table, taken by TCRdb from immuneACCESS, are in-frame only. Not every clone is retained; where verified, under half of the shortfall comes from an unresolved V gene, and the cause of the rest is unknown. The table for this sample lists roughly 450,000 clones; over 75% of them were counted only once. The ten most abundant clones make up less than 15% of the sample.

This sample comprised peripheral blood, obtained in a trial of Ad26.COV2.S vaccine versus placebo. These receptors were taken from a person aged 18 to 59 who received the Ad26.COV2.S COVID-19 vaccine or a placebo.

As for this clone: At one boundary the junction diverges from the germline segment, which might be a read error. The CDR3 loop reads CASSLGQREGLRVF. The CDR3 region has the DNA TGCGCCAGCAGCTTGGGCCAGCGGGAGGGCCTTAGGGTCTTC. The chain uses TRBV5-1 and TRBJ2-1, with 10 bases fitting TRBD2. Germline V gene sequence: CDR1 SGHRS, CDR2 YFSETQ. CDR3 length: 14 amino acids.

V and J are TRBV5-1 and TRBJ1-2, with 8 bases identical to TRBD1. Trimming took 0 bases from V and 2 from J; bases not matched to a gene: 3. CDR3 length: 15 residues. CDR1 and CDR2 from the germline V gene are SGHRS and YFSETQ. The CDR3 is CASSLGYRGNYGYTF. Written as DNA, the CDR3 is TGCGCCAGCAGCTTGGGTTACAGGGGGAACTATGGCTACACCTTC.

Written as DNA, the CDR3 is TGTGCCAGCAGCCAAGCTGGGGGCGGTGGAAACACCATATATTTT. Amino acid sequence: CASSQAGGGGNTIYF. The V gene is TRBV3-1 (or the pseudogene TRBV3-2), the J gene TRBJ1-3; D might be TRBD1 (6 bases). CDR1 and CDR2 from the germline V gene are LGHDT and YNNKEL (reference sequence). V gave up 1 base and J gave up 3 bases, with 10 bases separating them. The CDR3 spans 15 residues.

V and J are TRBV4-3 and TRBJ2-7, with D possibly matching TRBD2 (6 bases). This CDR3 is built from 14 residues. The germline V gene encodes CDR1 LGHNA and CDR2 YSLEER. The V end was cut by 2 bases, the J end by 4 bases, with 12 bases between. The CDR3 coding sequence is TGCGCCAGCAGCCAAACCCGGACTATTTACGAGCAGTACTTC. It yields the protein CASSQTRTIYEQYF.

The V call is TRBV5-1, the J call TRBJ1-2; D ambiguous. There are 14 residues in the CDR3. V gave up 2 bases and J gave up 2 bases, with 10 bases separating them. Germline CDR1 is SGHRS and CDR2 is YFSETQ. Here the CDR3 DNA reads TGCGCCAGCAGCTTAGATATTAGGAACTATGGCTACACCTTC. Amino acids: CASSLDIRNYGYTF.

The V and J genes are TRBV11-3 and TRBJ2-1; 7 bases map to TRBD1. The J segment lost 4 bases and the V segment lost 5 bases, leaving 5 bases of the junction unmatched. Germline V gene sequence: CDR1 SGHNT, CDR2 YENEEA. The CDR3 is 14 amino acids. CDR3 protein: CASSVRDSYNEQFF. The CDR3 DNA follows: TGTGCCAGCAGCGTCCGGGACAGTTACAATGAGCAGTTCTTC.

The V call is TRBV7-9, the J call TRBJ2-1; 7 bases match TRBD2. The CDR3 spans 14 residues. Germline CDR1 reads SEHNR; CDR2 reads FQNEAQ (reference sequence). Trimming took 7 bases from V and 9 from J; bases not matched to a gene: 12. CDR3 sequence: CASITGGGVSEQFF. The CDR3 coding sequence is TGTGCCAGCATCACGGGGGGAGGAGTAAGTGAGCAGTTCTTC.

V usage is TRBV10-3 and J usage is TRBJ2-2, with TRBD1 as a possible D gene (6 bases). Germline CDR1 reads ENHRY; CDR2 reads SYGVKD. This CDR3 comprises 18 residues. Trimming took 0 bases from V and 0 from J, leaving 14 bases between them. The CDR3 sequence is CAISESMLGQPNTGELFF. CDR3 bases: TGTGCCATCAGTGAGTCGATGTTAGGACAGCCGAACACCGGGGAGCTGTTTTTT.

The V call is TRBV7-6, the J call TRBJ2-3; 9 bases are a match to TRBD1. CDR3 length equals 16 residues. V was clipped by 1 base and J by 1 base; unmatched bases: 3. Germline assignment: CDR1 SGHVS and CDR2 FNYEAQ. CDR3 coding DNA: TGTGCCAGCAGCTTAGGACAGGGGGGAGGCACAGATACGCAGTATTTT. Translated: CASSLGQGGGTDTQYF.

The gene calls are TRBV12-3 or TRBV12-4 and TRBJ1-1; 9 nucleotides align to TRBD1. V lost 6 bases to trimming and J lost 8 bases; unmatched junction nucleotides: 1. CDR3 length: 11 amino acids. The CDR3 loop reads CASRDRGEAFF. Here the CDR3 DNA reads TGTGCCAGCAGAGACAGGGGGGAAGCTTTCTTT.

V gene TRBV9 combines with J gene TRBJ2-2; D is tentatively TRBD1 or TRBD2 (5 bases each). V was clipped by 4 bases and J by 3 bases, with 19 bases between them. Germline CDR1 and CDR2: SGDLS and YYNGEE. The CDR3 consists of 17 residues. The CDR3 coding sequence is TGTGCCAGCAGCCCCCGTTCAGGGAGAGGGGACACCGGGGAGCTGTTTTTT. This encodes CASSPRSGRGDTGELFF.

The V gene is TRBV20-1, the J gene TRBJ2-1; D not resolved. There are 13 residues in the CDR3. Germline V gives CDR1 DFQATT, CDR2 SNEGSKA (reference sequence). V was trimmed by 3 bases and J by 0 bases, leaving 6 bases between them. In DNA form, the CDR3 reads TGCAGTGCTAGTTTGAACTCCTACAATGAGCAGTTCTTC. This encodes CSASLNSYNEQFF.

This chain connects TRBV7-3 to TRBJ2-1; 11 bases line up with TRBD2. This CDR3 has 19 amino acids. Germline V gives CDR1 SGHTA, CDR2 FQGTGA. Trimming cost V 4 bases and J 5 bases; bases outside gene matches: 16. The CDR3 is CASSSTGTSGWVRDNEQFF. The DNA for the CDR3 is TGTGCCAGCAGCTCCACCGGGACTAGCGGTTGGGTCCGGGACAATGAGCAGTTCTTC. The whole variable domain, remainder taken from reference TRBV7-3 and TRBJ2-1, is GAGVSQTPSNKVTEKGKYVELRCDPISGHTALYWYRQSLGQGPEFLIYFQGTGAADDSGLPNDRFFAVRPEGSVSTLKIQRTERGDSAVYLCASSSTGTSGWVRDNEQFFGPGTRLTVL.

The CDR3 sequence is CASLLDPRSYNEQFF. Here the CDR3 DNA reads TGTGCCAGCCTTTTAGACCCGAGAAGCTACAATGAGCAGTTCTTC. The V call is TRBV2, the J call TRBJ2-1, with D hard to call. The germline V gene encodes CDR1 SNHLY and CDR2 FYNNEI. The CDR3 loop spans 15 amino acids. With 8 bases removed from V and 3 bases from J, the gap between germline ends came to 17 bases. The full variable domain, rest sourced from reference TRBV2 and TRBJ2-1, is EPEVTQTPSHQVTQMGQEVILRCVPISNHLYFYWYRQILGQKVEFLVSFYNNEISEKSEIFDDQFSVERPDGSNFTLKIRSTKLEDSAMYFCASLLDPRSYNEQFFGPGTRLTVL.

The chain links TRBV19 to TRBJ2-1; D is unresolved. The V and J ends lost 3 bases and 9 bases respectively, with 12 bases between them. The CDR3 is 13 amino acids. Germline CDR1 LNHDA, CDR2 SQIVND (reference sequence). The CDR3 spells CASSMLVPREQFF. For the CDR3, the DNA is TGTGCCAGTAGTATGCTAGTGCCTCGTGAGCAGTTCTTC.

The chain uses TRBV6-5 and TRBJ2-7; 7 bases align to TRBD1. CDR3 length equals 14 residues. Losses at the gene ends were 8 bases for V and 0 bases for J; bases not matched to a gene: 7. Germline CDR1 reads MNHEY; CDR2 reads SVGAGI. This CDR3 reads CASGKGQTSYEQYF. For the CDR3, the DNA is TGTGCCAGCGGCAAGGGACAGACCTCCTACGAGCAGTACTTC.

This clone turned up a few times. The chain recombines TRBV9 with TRBJ2-2, with D possibly being TRBD2 (6 bases). This CDR3 has 15 amino acids. In germline, CDR1 is SGDLS, CDR2 YYNGEE. V dropped 1 base and J dropped 7 bases, with 14 bases sitting between them. The CDR3 here is CASSVRDFHLGELFF. The CDR3 DNA follows: TGTGCCAGCAGCGTAAGGGACTTCCACCTCGGGGAGCTGTTTTTT.

A note on this clone: A read error is likely, as this CDR3 ends without the conserved phenylalanine or tryptophan. The chain links TRBV7-9 to TRBJ2-6, with D possibly TRBD1 on 5 matching bases. Germline V gene data show CDR1 as SEHNR and CDR2 as FQNEAQ (reference sequence). V lost 3 bases and J lost 0, with 9 bases in between. The CDR3 has 16 residues. The CDR3, as DNA: TGTGCCAGCAGCTTCCGACAGTACTCTGGGGCCAACGTCCTGACTCTC. It is translated as CASSFRQYSGANVLTL.

The V call is TRBV5-1, the J call TRBJ1-2; D gene unclear. This CDR3 contains 14 residues. The V end was cut by 5 bases, the J end by 6 bases, with 17 bases between. Germline assignment: CDR1 SGHRS and CDR2 YFSETQ. The CDR3 region is CASRPSTDFDGYTF. CDR3 nucleotides: TGCGCCAGCAGACCATCAACTGATTTCGATGGCTACACCTTC. Using reference TRBV5-1 and TRBJ1-2 for the parts outside the CDR3, the full variable domain is KAGVTQTPRYLIKTRGQQVTLSCSPISGHRSVSWYQQTPGQGLQFLFEYFSETQRNKGNFPGRFSGRQFSNSRSEMNVSTLELGDSALYLCASRPSTDFDGYTFGSGTRLTVV.

This rearrangement joins TRBV11-2 to TRBJ2-1; TRBD2 matches at 14 bases. The V gene's germline CDR1 is SGHAT and CDR2 FQNNGV. This CDR3 has 16 residues. J was trimmed by 6 bases and V by 5 bases; bases with no gene match: 6. The CDR3 DNA reads as TGTGCCAGCAGCCCCTCAGGGACTAGCGGGAGCAATGAGCAGTTCTTC. The encoded protein is CASSPSGTSGSNEQFF. Variable domain in full (rest from reference TRBV11-2 and TRBJ2-1): EAGVAQSPRYKIIEKRQSVAFWCNPISGHATLYWYQQILGQGPKLLIQFQNNGVVDDSQLPKDRFSAERLKGVDSTLKIQPAKLEDSAVYLCASSPSGTSGSNEQFFGPGTRLTVL.

The chain recombines TRBV6-5 with TRBJ1-3; D remains unclear. The CDR3 is made up of 15 amino acids. Trimming left V 5 bases short and J 0 bases short, with 11 bases between. CDR1 is MNHEY, CDR2 SVGAGI, per germline. CDR3 DNA sequence: TGTGCCAGCAGTCGGCAGGTGGACTCTGGAAACACCATATATTTT. It translates to CASSRQVDSGNTIYF.